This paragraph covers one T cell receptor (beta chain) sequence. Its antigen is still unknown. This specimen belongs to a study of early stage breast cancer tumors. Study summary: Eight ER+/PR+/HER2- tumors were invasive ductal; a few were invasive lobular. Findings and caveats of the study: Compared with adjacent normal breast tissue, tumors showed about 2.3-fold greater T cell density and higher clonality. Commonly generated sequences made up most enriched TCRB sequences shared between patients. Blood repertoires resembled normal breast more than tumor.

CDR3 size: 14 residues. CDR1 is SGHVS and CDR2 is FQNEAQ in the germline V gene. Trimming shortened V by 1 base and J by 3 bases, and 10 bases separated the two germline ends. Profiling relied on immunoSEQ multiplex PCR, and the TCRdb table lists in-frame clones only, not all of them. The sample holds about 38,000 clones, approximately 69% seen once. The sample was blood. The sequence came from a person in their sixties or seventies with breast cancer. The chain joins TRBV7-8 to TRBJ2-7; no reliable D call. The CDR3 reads CASSLGRKNYEQYF. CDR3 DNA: TGTGCCAGCAGCTTAGGACGGAAGAACTACGAGCAGTACTTC.